These 29 T cell receptor beta chains were sequenced from one sample in a study of regulatory T cells in long-lasting Graves disease. The time point was: newly diagnosed GD, antithyroid drugs for less than 3 months. Making the TCR library involved RNA that had been extracted from PBMCs. Libraries of TCR beta came from iRepertoire HTBI primers plus Arm-PCR of CDR3 regions. TCRdb ran MiXCR on the multiplex PCR reads and lists one entry per CDR3 protein. Of approximately 400,000 distinct CDR3 sequences in the sample, 15% are singletons; the top ten hold approximately 15%. Separately, the same data were catalogued under a study of T cells in Graves' hyperthyroidism and ophthalmopathy.

Sample: peripheral blood mononuclear cells (PBMCs), taken at new diagnosis, from a patient treated with antithyroid drugs. These receptor sequences come from a woman under 40 with Graves disease.

In this sample, this clonotype turned up many times. The V call is TRBV12-3 or TRBV12-4, the J call TRBJ1-5; possibly TRBD1 for D (5 bases). Trimming pared 5 bases from V and 0 bases from J, leaving 20 bases between. The CDR3 runs to 18 residues. The CDR3 nucleotides are TGTGCCAGCAGTCCTCCAGGGCTGGGGAACTATAGCAATCAGCCCCAGCATTTT. It encodes CASSPPGLGNYSNQPQHF.

The chain has TRBV19 and TRBJ1-2; TRBD1 is a possible D gene (6 bases). Germline loops: CDR1 LNHDA, CDR2 SQIVND (reference sequence). This CDR3 spans 12 amino acids. Trimming took off 7 bases at V and 3 bases at J, with 9 bases between the two ends. The chain's CDR3 is CASNEGDYGYTF. The CDR3 nucleotides read TGTGCCAGTAACGAGGGGGACTATGGCTACACCTTC.

V gene TRBV20-1 combines with J gene TRBJ2-3, with 9 bases identical to TRBD2. V was clipped by 5 bases and J by 6 bases; unmatched bases: 15. From germline, CDR1 is DFQATT and CDR2 SNEGSKA (reference sequence). CDR3 size: 16 residues. The CDR3 sequence: CSALYPVREGRDTQYF. The CDR3 DNA reads as TGCAGTGCTCTCTATCCCGTGCGGGAGGGCCGGGATACGCAGTATTTT.

There are many counts of this clonotype. This sequence joins TRBV30 and TRBJ2-1, with D uncertain. Between the trimmed V and J ends, which lost 3 bases and 0 bases, there was a span of 6 bases. The CDR3 consists of 13 residues. Germline loops: CDR1 GTSNPN, CDR2 SVGIG (reference sequence). CDR3 residues: CAWRGNSYNEQFF. The CDR3 region has the DNA TGTGCCTGGAGGGGTAACTCCTACAATGAGCAGTTCTTC.

J is TRBJ1-1 and V is TRBV6-2 or TRBV6-3; tentatively, D is TRBD1 (6 bases). From germline, CDR1 is MNHEY and CDR2 SVGEGT. The CDR3 sequence is 14 residues long. Trimming removed 7 bases from V and 6 bases from J, with 18 bases in between. Here the CDR3 reads CASTTQRGEPEAFF. CDR3 nucleotides: TGTGCCAGCACTACCCAAAGGGGGGAACCTGAAGCTTTCTTT.

This clonotype was counted at least ten times. The J gene is TRBJ1-1, the V gene TRBV20-1, with 7 bases lining up with TRBD1. Germline assignment: CDR1 DFQATT and CDR2 SNEGSKA (reference sequence). The J segment lost 4 bases and the V segment lost 1 base, leaving 9 bases of the junction unmatched. The CDR3 sequence is 15 residues long. The CDR3 is CSARVTLTGPTEAFF. The CDR3 DNA reads as TGCAGTGCTAGAGTCACTTTGACAGGGCCCACTGAAGCTTTCTTT.

Notes on this clonotype: This likely reflects a read error, since a far larger clone is one base away. The rearrangement links TRBV6-1 to TRBJ1-1, with D possibly being TRBD1 (6 bases). The germline gives CDR1 MNHNS, CDR2 SASEGT. V lost 6 bases, J lost 0 bases, and 11 bases lay in between. The length of the CDR3 is 14 residues. The CDR3 nucleotides are TGTGCCAGCAGCGGACAGACAATGAACACTGAAGCTTTCTTT. It translates to CASSGQTMNTEAFF.

About this clonotype: A clone one base away is much larger, so this may be a read error. This chain connects TRBV6-5 to TRBJ2-1; 8 positions agree with TRBD2. From germline, CDR1 is MNHEY and CDR2 SVGAGI. The CDR3 covers 17 residues. CDR3 sequence: CASSYEGREVPYNEQSF. In DNA form, the CDR3 reads TGTGCCAGCAGTTATGAGGGGCGGGAGGTTCCCTACAATGAGCAGTCCTTC.

As concerns this clonotype: One base away lies a much larger clone, so this may be a sequencing read error. As the CDR3 is not closed by the conserved phenylalanine or tryptophan, this likely results from a read error. The genes are TRBV29-1 and TRBJ2-7; D perhaps matches TRBD1 (6 bases). Trimming removed 1 base at V and 3 bases at J, with 13 bases between. CDR3 length: 14 amino acids. Per the germline V gene, CDR1 is SQVTM and CDR2 is ANQGSEA. DNA of the CDR3: TGCAGCGTTGAAGTAAAGGGGGTGAACTACGAGCAGTACCTC. Protein sequence: CSVEVKGVNYEQYL.

This clonotype was detected only a few times. A much more abundant neighbour one base away suggests this may be a read error. The chain recombines TRBV13 with TRBJ2-1, with 8 bases aligning to TRBD2. This CDR3 is 15 amino acids long. The junction had 4 bases not matched to a gene; V was cut back by 2 bases and J by 4 bases. Germline V gene sequence: CDR1 PRHDT, CDR2 FYEKMQ (reference sequence). The CDR3 DNA reads TGTGCCAGCAGCTTATGGCCTAGCGGGTACAATGAGCAGTTCTTC. Protein sequence: CASSLWPSGYNEQFF. Full variable domain (outside the CDR3, taken from reference TRBV13 and TRBJ2-1): AAGVIQSPRHLIKEKRETATLKCYPIPRHDTVYWYQQGPGQDPQFLISFYEKMQSDKGSIPDRFSAQQFSDYHSELNMSSLELGDSALYFCASSLWPSGYNEQFFGPGTRLTVL.

This clonotype was counted many times. The DNA of the CDR3 is TGTGCCTGGAGGAGAGGACAGGGGGCTACTGGCTACACCTTC. Its protein is CAWRRGQGATGYTF. The chain uses TRBV30 and TRBJ1-2, with 11 positions matching TRBD1. Germline V gene data show CDR1 as GTSNPN and CDR2 as SVGIG (reference sequence). The length of the CDR3 is 14 residues. Trimming cost V 3 bases and J 7 bases; bases outside gene matches: 7.

This chain uses TRBV12-3 or TRBV12-4 with TRBJ2-3; 16 nucleotides match TRBD2. Trimming cost V 5 bases and J 0 bases; bases outside gene matches: 5. The CDR3 sequence is 18 residues long. In DNA, the CDR3 is TGTGCCAGCAGTCCACCGGGACTAGCGGGAGGGAGCACAGATACGCAGTATTTT. Translation: CASSPPGLAGGSTDTQYF.

This clonotype was recorded at least ten times. The rearrangement joins TRBV6-2 or TRBV6-3 to TRBJ2-3, with TRBD2 matching 7 bases. Per the germline V gene, CDR1 is MNHEY and CDR2 is SVGEGT. Trimming at V came to 4 bases and at J to 0 bases, leaving 7 bases not matched to a gene. The CDR3 consists of 16 residues. For the CDR3, the DNA is TGTGCCAGCAGTTTCAGTCTAGCGGTGAGCACAGATACGCAGTATTTT. This codes for CASSFSLAVSTDTQYF.

Ten or more counts support this clonotype. V gene TRBV11-2 combines with J gene TRBJ2-1, with D possibly TRBD2 on 5 matching bases. V was clipped by 3 bases and J by 7 bases, with 19 bases between them. The CDR3 has 16 amino acids. The germline V gene encodes CDR1 SGHAT and CDR2 FQNNGV. The CDR3 region is CASSFGRGRGENEQFF. The CDR3 bases are TGTGCCAGCAGCTTTGGGCGAGGGAGAGGAGAAAATGAGCAGTTCTTC.

The chain employs TRBV19 and TRBJ1-2; no clear D gene. V lost 8 bases and J 8 bases, leaving 18 bases between the germline ends. This CDR3 contains 13 residues. Germline V gives CDR1 LNHDA, CDR2 SQIVND (reference sequence). CDR3 sequence reads: CASSRAEQDGYTF. The CDR3 nucleotides read TGTGCCAGTTCCCGGGCAGAGCAAGACGGCTACACCTTC.

The chain employs TRBV5-1 and TRBJ2-7, with TRBD2 identical over 12 bases. The CDR3 is 17 residues long. Germline CDR1 is SGHRS and CDR2 is YFSETQ. V gave up 5 bases and J gave up 1 base; unmatched junction bases: 10. The CDR3 sequence: CASSSHPLAGGSYEQYF. CDR3 sequence (DNA): TGCGCCAGCAGTTCGCACCCACTAGCGGGAGGTTCCTACGAGCAGTACTTC.

In its sample, this clonotype was seen a few times. The CDR3 protein is CASSPSSLGGEQYF. CDR3 coding DNA: TGTGCCAGTAGCCCCTCGTCTTTAGGAGGCGAGCAGTACTTC. This chain uses TRBV19 with TRBJ2-7, with a weak D call TRBD2 (5 bases). The CDR3 contains 14 residues. Germline CDR1 is LNHDA and CDR2 is SQIVND (reference sequence). Trimming left V 6 bases short and J 6 bases short, with 18 bases between.

This chain joins TRBV29-1 and TRBJ1-5; D is uncertain. V was cut by 5 bases and J by 4 bases, with 9 bases left in between. CDR1 and CDR2 from the germline V gene are SQVTM and ANQGSEA. This CDR3 region has 12 residues. CDR3 sequence reads: CSVRGPNQPQHF. The DNA for the CDR3 is TGCAGCGTTAGAGGACCAAATCAGCCCCAGCATTTT.

This clonotype has a count of ten or more. The rearrangement joins TRBV29-1 to TRBJ1-5; perhaps TRBD1 as D (5 bases). CDR3 length: 11 amino acids. CDR1 and CDR2 (germline): SQVTM, ANQGSEA. In DNA form, the CDR3 reads TGCCTGAAGGGACGGGGTCAGCCCCAGCATTTT. Translated: CLKGRGQPQHF.

This clonotype has a handful of counts. V usage is TRBV6-1 and J usage is TRBJ2-3; the D is unclear. This CDR3 contains 15 residues. Trimming took off 7 bases at V and 0 bases at J, with 14 bases between the two ends. In germline, CDR1 is MNHNS, CDR2 SASEGT. This CDR3 is CASTPGRVSTDTQYF. The DNA for the CDR3 is TGTGCCAGCACCCCCGGACGTGTAAGCACAGATACGCAGTATTTT.

The table lists this clonotype with many counts. V usage is TRBV11-2 and J usage is TRBJ2-5; 9 bases match TRBD2. Germline CDR1 is SGHAT and CDR2 is FQNNGV. The CDR3 extends over 17 amino acids. V gave up 1 base and J gave up 0 bases; unmatched junction bases: 6. The CDR3 reads CASSLGTAGGYQETQYF. The CDR3, as DNA: TGTGCCAGCAGCTTAGGGACGGCGGGAGGGTACCAAGAGACCCAGTACTTC.

This clonotype was counted ten times or more. This rearrangement joins TRBV30 to TRBJ2-1, with 8 bases lining up with TRBD1. Germline V CDR1 and CDR2: GTSNPN, SVGIG (reference sequence). V lost 5 bases and J lost 4; bases outside the gene matches: 7. The CDR3 has 14 residues. As DNA, the CDR3 is TGTGCCTGGGGCGGGGACAGGACTTACAATGAGCAGTTCTTC. Amino acid sequence: CAWGGDRTYNEQFF.

This clonotype was seen many times. This chain connects TRBV27 to TRBJ1-5, with 10 bases aligning to TRBD1. Germline lookup yields CDR1 MNHEY and CDR2 SMNVEV (reference sequence). CDR3 size: 17 residues. Trimming at V came to 4 bases and at J to 2 bases, leaving 8 bases not matched to a gene. The CDR3 DNA reads as TGTGCCAGCAGTTCTTACTCCGGGACAGGGGGCAATCAGCCCCAGCATTTT. Residues: CASSSYSGTGGNQPQHF.

This clonotype was detected many times. V and J are TRBV28 and TRBJ1-5; D ambiguous. This CDR3 comprises 10 residues. Trimming stripped 3 bases from V and 10 bases from J, with 4 bases between. Germline lookup yields CDR1 MDHEN and CDR2 SYDVKM. CDR3 sequence (DNA): TGTGCCAGCAGTTTTGGCCCCCAGCATTTT. Translating gives CASSFGPQHF.

In its sample, this clonotype was seen many times. The gene calls are TRBV29-1 and TRBJ1-1, with D possibly matching TRBD1 (5 bases). Per germline, CDR1 SQVTM and CDR2 ANQGSEA. The CDR3 runs 12 residues. V lost 2 bases and J lost 8, with 12 bases in between. The CDR3 nucleotides read TGCAGCGTTGAACGGATGGGGGGGGAAGCTTTCTTT. As protein: CSVERMGGEAFF.

This clonotype was seen once. V and J are TRBV20-1 and TRBJ1-5, with TRBD1 matching 11 bases. Germline trimming cut 1 base from V and 7 bases from J; bases unmatched to any gene: 6. Germline-derived CDR1 and CDR2 are DFQATT and SNEGSKA (reference sequence). This CDR3 contains 15 residues. CDR3 sequence: CSARVLGQGAQPQHF. CDR3 bases: TGCAGTGCTAGAGTGCTCGGACAGGGGGCACAGCCCCAGCATTTT.

Ten or more counts support this clonotype. V gene TRBV10-3 combines with J gene TRBJ2-2, with TRBD2 matching over 13 bases. CDR3 size: 19 residues. Germline CDR1 is ENHRY and CDR2 is SYGVKD. J was trimmed by 1 base and V by 0 bases; bases with no gene match: 5. The CDR3 DNA follows: TGTGCCATCAGTGAGTCGAGGACTAGCGGGAGAGGGAACACCGGGGAGCTGTTTTTT. This codes for CAISESRTSGRGNTGELFF.

This clonotype was found many times. The chain joins TRBV2 to TRBJ1-1; maybe TRBD1 (5 bases). V was trimmed by 10 bases and J by 6 bases, leaving 18 bases between them. From germline, CDR1 is SNHLY and CDR2 FYNNEI. The CDR3 consists of 13 residues. The CDR3 sequence: CANRTDGASEAFF. CDR3 coding DNA: TGTGCCAATCGGACTGACGGGGCTTCTGAAGCTTTCTTT.

At least ten counts were recorded for this clonotype. J is TRBJ2-1 and V is TRBV3-1, with unresolved D. Looked up from germline, CDR1 is LGHDT and CDR2 is YNNKEL (reference sequence). The V end lost 0 bases, the J end lost 5 bases, and 8 bases lay between the germline ends. This CDR3 has 14 residues. The CDR3 sequence is CASSQEWLNNEQFF. In DNA, the CDR3 is TGTGCCAGCAGCCAAGAATGGCTAAACAATGAGCAGTTCTTC.